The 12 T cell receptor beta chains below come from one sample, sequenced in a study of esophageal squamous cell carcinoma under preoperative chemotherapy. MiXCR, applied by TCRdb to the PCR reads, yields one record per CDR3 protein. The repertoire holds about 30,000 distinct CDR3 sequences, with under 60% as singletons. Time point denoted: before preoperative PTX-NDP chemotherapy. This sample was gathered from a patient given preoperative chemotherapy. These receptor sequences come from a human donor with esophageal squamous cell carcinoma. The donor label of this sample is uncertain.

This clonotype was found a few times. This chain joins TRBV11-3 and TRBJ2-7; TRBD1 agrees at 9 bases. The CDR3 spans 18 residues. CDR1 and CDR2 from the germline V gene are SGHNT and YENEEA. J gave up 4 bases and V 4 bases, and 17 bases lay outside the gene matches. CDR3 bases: TGTGCCAGCAGCTCGTTACATGATGACAGGGGGAAATTATACGAGCAGTACTTC. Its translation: CASSSLHDDRGKLYEQYF. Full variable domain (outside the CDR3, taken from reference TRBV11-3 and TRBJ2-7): EAGVVQSPRYKIIEKKQPVAFWCNPISGHNTLYWYLQNLGQGPELLIRYENEEAVDDSQLPKDRFSAERLKGVDSTLKIQPAELGDSAVYLCASSSLHDDRGKLYEQYFGPGTRLTVT.

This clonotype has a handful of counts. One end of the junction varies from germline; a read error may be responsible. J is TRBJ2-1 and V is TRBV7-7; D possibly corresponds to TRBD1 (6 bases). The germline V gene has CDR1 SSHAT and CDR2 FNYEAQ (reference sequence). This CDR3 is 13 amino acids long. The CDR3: CASSLADRFEQFF. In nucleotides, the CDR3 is TGTGCTAGCAGCTTAGCAGACAGGTTTGAGCAGTTCTTC.

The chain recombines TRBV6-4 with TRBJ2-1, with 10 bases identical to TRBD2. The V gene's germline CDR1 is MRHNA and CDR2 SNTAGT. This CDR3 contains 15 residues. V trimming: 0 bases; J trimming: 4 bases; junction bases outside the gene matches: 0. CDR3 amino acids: CASSDSAGGYNEQFF. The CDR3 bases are TGTGCCAGCAGTGACTCAGCGGGAGGGTACAATGAGCAGTTCTTC.

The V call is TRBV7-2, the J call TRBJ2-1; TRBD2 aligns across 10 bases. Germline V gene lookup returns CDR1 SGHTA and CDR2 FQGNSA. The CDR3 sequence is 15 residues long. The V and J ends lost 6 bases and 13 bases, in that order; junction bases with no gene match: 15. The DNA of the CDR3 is TGTGCCAGCAGTTTGAGCGGGGGGGCCGGCGAGACCCAGTTCTTC. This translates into CASSLSGGAGETQFF.

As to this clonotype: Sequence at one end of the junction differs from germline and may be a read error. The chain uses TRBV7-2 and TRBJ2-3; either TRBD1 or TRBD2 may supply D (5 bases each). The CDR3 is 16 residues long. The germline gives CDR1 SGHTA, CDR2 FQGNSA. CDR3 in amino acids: CASGLVRGRGPDTQYF. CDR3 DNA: TGTGCCAGCGGCTTGGTCCGGGGACGGGGACCAGATACGCAGTATTTC.

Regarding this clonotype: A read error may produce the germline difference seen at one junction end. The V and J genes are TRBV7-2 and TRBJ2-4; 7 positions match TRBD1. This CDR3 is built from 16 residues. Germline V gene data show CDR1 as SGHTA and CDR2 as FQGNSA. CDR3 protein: CPSSPQGRRAKDMQYF. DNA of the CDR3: TGTCCCAGCAGCCCACAGGGGCGGAGAGCGAAAGACATGCAGTACTTT.

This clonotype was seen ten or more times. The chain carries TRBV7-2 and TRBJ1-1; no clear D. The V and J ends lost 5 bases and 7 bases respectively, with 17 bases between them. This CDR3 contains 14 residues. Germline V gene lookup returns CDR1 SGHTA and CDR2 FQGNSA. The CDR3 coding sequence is TGTGCCAGCAGCCCCCCTTACACCTGGGGTGAAGCTTTCTTT. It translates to CASSPPYTWGEAFF.

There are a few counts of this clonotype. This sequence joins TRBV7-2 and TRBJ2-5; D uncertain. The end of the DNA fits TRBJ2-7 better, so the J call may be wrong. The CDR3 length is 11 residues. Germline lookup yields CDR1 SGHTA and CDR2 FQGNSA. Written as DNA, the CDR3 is TGTGCCAGCAGCTTATACTACGAGCAGTACTTC. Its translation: CASSLYYEQYF.

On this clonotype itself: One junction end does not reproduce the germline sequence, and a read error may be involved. The CDR3 nucleotides read TGTGCCAGCAGCTTAGGGAGTGGGTACCTATCTCTGTACTTC. As protein: CASSLGSGYLSLYF. J is TRBJ2-3 and V is TRBV11-2; no definite D call. Germline lookup yields CDR1 SGHAT and CDR2 FQNNGV. The CDR3 has 14 amino acids.

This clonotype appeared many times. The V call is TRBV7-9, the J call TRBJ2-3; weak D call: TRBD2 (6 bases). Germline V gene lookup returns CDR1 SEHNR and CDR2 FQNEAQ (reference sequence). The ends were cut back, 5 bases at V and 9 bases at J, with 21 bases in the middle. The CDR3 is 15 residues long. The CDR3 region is CASSGPGVSALTQYF. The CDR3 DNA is TGTGCCAGCAGCGGCCCGGGAGTTTCCGCATTGACGCAGTATTTT.

CDR3 protein: CACTGARAQETQYF. As DNA, the CDR3 is TGTGCGTGTACCGGGGCCCGTGCCCAAGAGACTCAGTACTTC. The chain joins TRBV12-3 or TRBV12-4 to TRBJ2-4; the D call may be TRBD1 or TRBD2 (5 bases each). This CDR3 is 14 amino acids long.

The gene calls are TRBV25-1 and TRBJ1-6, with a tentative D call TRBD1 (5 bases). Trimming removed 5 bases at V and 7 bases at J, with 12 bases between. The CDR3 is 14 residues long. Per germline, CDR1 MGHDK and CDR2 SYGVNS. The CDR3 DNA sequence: TGTGCCAGCAGTTTCGGACAACCGAATTCACCCCTCCACTTT. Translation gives CASSFGQPNSPLHF.